This T cell receptor (beta chain) was sequenced for a study of OX40 agonist ivuxolimab in advanced cancers. For the study in its entirety: Ivuxolimab was a fully human IgG2 agonistic monoclonal antibody targeting the costimulatory receptor OX40 (CD134). Intravenous ivuxolimab was administered to patients every 2 weeks at six dose levels: 0.01, 0.1, 0.3, 1.5, 3 and 10 mg/kg. Of the roughly 53 patients in dose escalation, 19 had hepatocellular carcinoma, roughly 15 had melanoma, 9 had renal cell carcinoma and 9 had head and neck cancer. A male proportion of about 79% and a mean age of approximately 60 years, ranging from roughly 23 to 85, were recorded for the dose-escalation cohort. Prior anti-PD-1, anti-PD-L1 or anti-CTLA-4 therapy was permitted, and checkpoint inhibitors had been received by under 50% of dose-escalation patients. Three dose-escalation patients achieved partial responses, one with hepatocellular carcinoma and two with cutaneous melanoma. The point of sequencing TCRbeta in the periphery was to test whether ivuxolimab changed TCR sequence diversity and drove clonal T-cell expansion. The paper covers the monotherapy dose-escalation part of the phase I ivuxolimab trial, which included N ≈ 52 patients. Findings and caveats that apply to the study as a whole: Low levels of normalized T-cell clonal expansion were also seen in some nonresponding patients. Clonal expansion of both CD4+ and CD8+ blood T cells was observed from baseline to week 6 at doses 0.1 to 3.0 mg/kg. In partial responders in the 0.1-3.0 mg/kg groups, normalized peripheral clonal expansion was found to be among the lowest, especially among CD8+ T cells. On average, CD8+ T cells showed more expanded clones than CD4+ T cells after ivuxolimab. Which antigens the clonally expanded peripheral T cells were specific for was not determined.

The trial excluded patients who had a history of autoimmune disease or were on systemic immunosuppression. Peripheral blood for TCR sequencing was collected from all dose cohorts at baseline, on cycle 4 day 1, and on cycle 7 day 1. Samples were obtained from an open-label, multicenter, first-in-human phase I dose-escalation trial of ivuxolimab. The trial enrolled adults with locally advanced or metastatic head and neck squamous cell, hepatocellular, melanoma or renal cell carcinoma. Before TCR sequencing, CD4+ T cells and CD8+ T cells from peripheral blood were sorted into separate populations. For sequencing of the TCRbeta CDR3 region, genomic DNA was extracted from the sorted cells. The immunoSEQ Assay was used to sequence the TCRbeta CDR3 regions. TCRdb re-hosts the immuneACCESS table, in-frame sequences only. Its copies lack some clones; in the studies checked, an unresolved V gene accounts for under half of them, and the cause for the rest is not known. The sample profile shows about 81,000 clones; around nine tenths of them were found once. Of the sample, approximately 0.43% falls within the top ten clones.

Inclusive of the bounding cysteine and phenylalanine, the CDR3 is 15 residues long. CDR3 DNA only is kept here, 45 bases in frame from base 1. CDR1 and CDR2, per the germline V gene, are SGHVS and FNYEAQ. The germline V end is reduced by 6 bases and the J end by 7 bases; junction bases left unmatched: 6. Turning to this clone: The target of this receptor is not known. No base quality information exists; no much larger clone differs at one position.

This clonotype was sampled from an adult with an advanced solid tumor such as melanoma, head and neck, liver or kidney cancer. The sequenced sample was CD4+ or CD8+ T cells sorted from blood, obtained in a trial of the OX40 agonist ivuxolimab. Rearrangement joined TRBV7-6 to TRBJ2-2, with TRBD2 matching 12 junction bases. The CDR3 region has the sequence CASRPSGGAGGELFF. Read as DNA, the sequence is TGTGCCAGCAGGCCTAGCGGGGGGGCCGGCGGGGAGCTGTTTTTT.